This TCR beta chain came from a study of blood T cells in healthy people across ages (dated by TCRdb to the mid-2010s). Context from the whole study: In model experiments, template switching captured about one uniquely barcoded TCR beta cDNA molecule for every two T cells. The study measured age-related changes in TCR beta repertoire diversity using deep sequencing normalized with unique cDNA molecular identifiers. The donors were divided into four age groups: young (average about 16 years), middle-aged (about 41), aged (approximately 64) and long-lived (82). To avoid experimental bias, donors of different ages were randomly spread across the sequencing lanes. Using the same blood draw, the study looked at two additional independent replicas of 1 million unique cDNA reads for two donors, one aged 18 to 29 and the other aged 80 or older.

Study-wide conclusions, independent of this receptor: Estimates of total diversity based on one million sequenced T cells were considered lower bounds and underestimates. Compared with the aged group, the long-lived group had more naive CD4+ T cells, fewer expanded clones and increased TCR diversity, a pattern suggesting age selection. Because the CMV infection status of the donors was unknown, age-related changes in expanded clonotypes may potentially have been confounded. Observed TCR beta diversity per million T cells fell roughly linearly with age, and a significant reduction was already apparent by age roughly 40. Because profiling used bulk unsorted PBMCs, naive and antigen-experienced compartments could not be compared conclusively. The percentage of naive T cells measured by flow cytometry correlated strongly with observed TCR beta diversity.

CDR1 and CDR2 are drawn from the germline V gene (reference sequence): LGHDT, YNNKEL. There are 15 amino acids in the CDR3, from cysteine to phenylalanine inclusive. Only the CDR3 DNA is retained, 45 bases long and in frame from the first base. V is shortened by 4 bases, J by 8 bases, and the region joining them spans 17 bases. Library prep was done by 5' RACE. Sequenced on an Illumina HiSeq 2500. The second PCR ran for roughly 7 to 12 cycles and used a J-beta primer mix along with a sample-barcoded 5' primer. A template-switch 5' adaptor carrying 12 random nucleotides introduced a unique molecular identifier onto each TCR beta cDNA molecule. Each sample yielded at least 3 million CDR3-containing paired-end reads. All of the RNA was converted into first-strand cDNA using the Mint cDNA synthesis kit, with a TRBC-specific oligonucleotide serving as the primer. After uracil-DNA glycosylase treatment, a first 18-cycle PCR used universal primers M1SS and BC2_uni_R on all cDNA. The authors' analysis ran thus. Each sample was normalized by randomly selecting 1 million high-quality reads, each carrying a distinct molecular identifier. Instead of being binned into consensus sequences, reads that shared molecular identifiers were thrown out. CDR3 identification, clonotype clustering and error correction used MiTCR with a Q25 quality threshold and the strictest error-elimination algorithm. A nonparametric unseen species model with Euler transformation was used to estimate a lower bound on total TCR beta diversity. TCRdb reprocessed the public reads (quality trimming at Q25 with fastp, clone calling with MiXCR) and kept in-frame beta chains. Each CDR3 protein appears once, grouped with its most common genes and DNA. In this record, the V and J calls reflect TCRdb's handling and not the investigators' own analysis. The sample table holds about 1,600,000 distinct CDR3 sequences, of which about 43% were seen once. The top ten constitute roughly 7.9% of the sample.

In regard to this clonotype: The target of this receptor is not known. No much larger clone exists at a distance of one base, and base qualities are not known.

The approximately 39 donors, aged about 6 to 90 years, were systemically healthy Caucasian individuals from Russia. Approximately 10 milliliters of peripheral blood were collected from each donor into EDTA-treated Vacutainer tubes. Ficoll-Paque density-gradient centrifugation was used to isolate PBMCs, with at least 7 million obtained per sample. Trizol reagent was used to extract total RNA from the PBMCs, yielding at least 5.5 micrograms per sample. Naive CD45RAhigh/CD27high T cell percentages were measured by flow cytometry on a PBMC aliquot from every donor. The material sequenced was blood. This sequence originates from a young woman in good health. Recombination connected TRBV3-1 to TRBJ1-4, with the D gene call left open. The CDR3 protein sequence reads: CASSRNPSRGEKLFF. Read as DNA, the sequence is TGTGCCAGCAGCCGTAACCCGTCCCGAGGCGAAAAACTGTTTTTT.